This paragraph covers one T cell receptor (beta chain) sequence. The antigen is unknown. One end of the junction varies from germline; a read error may be responsible. Produced via immunoSEQ multiplex PCR; TCRdb's table is partial and in-frame only. The profile covers roughly 35,000 clones, with about 87% appearing a single time and roughly 4% taken by the ten largest. The sample comes from a study of OX40 agonist ivuxolimab in advanced cancers. Study background: Patients treated during dose escalation were battling hepatocellular carcinoma, melanoma, renal cell or head and neck cancer.

Samples of blood were obtained at baseline, on cycle 4 day 1, and on cycle 7 day 1. Study observations and caveats: The CD4+ and CD8+ T cells in the blood had expanded clonally by week 6 at 0.1 to 3.0 mg/kg.

Germline lookup yields CDR1 SGHNT and CDR2 YENEEA. This CDR3 has 12 residues. The sequence was collected from an adult with an advanced solid tumor such as melanoma, head and neck, liver or kidney cancer. This material consisted of CD4+ or CD8+ T cells sorted from blood, taken in a trial of the OX40 agonist ivuxolimab. The chain is built from TRBV11-3 and TRBJ1-4; no definite D call. This chain's CDR3 is CASSPRPGPGIF. For the CDR3, the DNA is TGTGCCAGCAGCCCCCGTCCTGGACCGGGGATCTTT. The full variable domain, rest sourced from reference TRBV11-3 and TRBJ1-4, is EAGVVQSPRYKIIEKKQPVAFWCNPISGHNTLYWYLQNLGQGPELLIRYENEEAVDDSQLPKDRFSAERLKGVDSTLKIQPAELGDSAVYLCASSPRPGPGIFGSGTQLSVL.